This is a list of T cell receptor beta chains from one sample in a study of control samples from healthy donors and cancer patients. Repertoires were generated with immunoSEQ multiplex PCR, while TCRdb's copy carries only in-frame clones and drops some. The data hold more than 85,000 clones, with about 80% observed a single time. Sequencing was carried out using blood. The origin of the receptors is a woman aged 50 to 65 in good health. Each CDR3 is given with its conserved first and last residue. The D gene is left open where the match is weak. Some rows mark clone size as missing; the rest say once, few, many or name a class of expanded clone.

CDR3aa | CDR3nt | v_gene | d_gene | j_gene | len | abundance
CASSQEYREQYF | TGTGCCAGCAGCCAAGAGTACAGAGAGCAGTACTTC | TRBV3-1/TRBV3-2 | . | TRBJ2-7 | 12 | .
CASSPTGPPNEKLFF | TGTGCCAGCAGTCCGACAGGGCCTCCTAATGAAAAACTGTTTTTT | TRBV7-2 | TRBD1 | TRBJ1-4 | 15 | .
CASSPLGTGGYGYTF | TGTGCCAGCAGTCCACTAGGGACAGGAGGATATGGCTACACCTTC | TRBV28 | TRBD1 | TRBJ1-2 | 15 | .
CASSLLTSGSVPYNEQFF | TGTGCCAGCAGCCTCCTGACTAGCGGGAGTGTTCCCTACAATGAGCAGTTCTTC | TRBV7-3 | TRBD2 | TRBJ2-1 | 18 | .
CSVAGTGGSVEQYF | TGCAGCGTTGCGGGGACAGGGGGATCGGTCGAGCAGTACTTC | TRBV29-1 | TRBD1 | TRBJ2-7 | 14 | once
CASRPGQGEEQYF | TGCGCCAGCCGTCCTGGACAGGGCGAAGAGCAGTACTTC | TRBV5-1 | TRBD1 | TRBJ2-7 | 13 | .
CASSTTGLKSTDTQYF | TGTGCCAGTAGTACGACAGGGTTGAAGAGCACAGATACGCAGTATTTT | TRBV19 | TRBD1 | TRBJ2-3 | 16 | few
CASTSGTSRGEQYF | TGTGCCAGCACCTCCGGGACTAGTAGAGGCGAGCAGTACTTC | TRBV7-2 | TRBD2 | TRBJ2-7 | 14 | .
CASSLEQGRDEQYF | TGCGCCAGCAGCTTGGAACAGGGAAGGGACGAGCAGTACTTC | TRBV5-1 | . | TRBJ2-7 | 14 | .
CASTQTGNQPQHF | TGTGCCAGCACCCAGACAGGGAATCAGCCCCAGCATTTT | TRBV7-2 | TRBD1 | TRBJ1-5 | 13 | .
CASSMGTPISNQPQHF | TGTGCCAGTAGTATGGGGACTCCAATTAGCAATCAGCCCCAGCATTTT | TRBV19 | . | TRBJ1-5 | 16 | once
CASSLVGPPGDYGYTF | TGTGCCAGCAGCTTAGTGGGCCCCCCAGGGGACTATGGCTACACCTTC | TRBV7-9 | . | TRBJ1-2 | 16 | .
CASSRTSPNEQFF | TGCGCCAGCAGCCGGACTTCCCCCAATGAGCAGTTCTTC | TRBV10-2 | . | TRBJ2-1 | 13 | .
CASSLAVQNTEAFF | TGTGCCAGCAGCTTGGCCGTACAGAACACTGAAGCTTTCTTT | TRBV5-5 | . | TRBJ1-1 | 14 | .
CAIRGTGDSPLHF | TGTGCCATCAGAGGGACAGGGGATTCACCCCTCCACTTT | TRBV10-3 | TRBD1 | TRBJ1-6 | 13 | .
CAKTIQGAISYGNQPQHF | TGTGCCAAGACTATACAGGGGGCGATTTCGTACGGCAATCAGCCCCAGCATTTT | TRBV21-1 | . | TRBJ1-5 | 18 | .
CASSYQGDSGANVLTF | TGCGCCAGCAGCTACCAGGGGGACTCTGGGGCCAACGTCCTGACTTTC | TRBV5-1 | TRBD1 | TRBJ2-6 | 16 | .